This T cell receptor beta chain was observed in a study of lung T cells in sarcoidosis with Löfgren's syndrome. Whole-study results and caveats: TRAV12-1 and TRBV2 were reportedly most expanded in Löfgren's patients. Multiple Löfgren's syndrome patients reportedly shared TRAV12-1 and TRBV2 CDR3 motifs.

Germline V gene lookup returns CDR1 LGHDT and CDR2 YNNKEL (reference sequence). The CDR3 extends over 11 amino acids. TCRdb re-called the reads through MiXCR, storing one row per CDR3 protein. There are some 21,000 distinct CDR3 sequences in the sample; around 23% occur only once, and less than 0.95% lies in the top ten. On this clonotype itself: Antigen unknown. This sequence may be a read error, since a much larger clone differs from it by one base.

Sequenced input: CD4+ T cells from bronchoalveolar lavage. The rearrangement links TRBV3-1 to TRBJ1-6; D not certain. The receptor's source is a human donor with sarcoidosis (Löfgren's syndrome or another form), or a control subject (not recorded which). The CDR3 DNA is TGTGCCAGCGGCCAAGAAGGCTCCCTCCACTTT. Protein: CASGQEGSLHF.